This T cell receptor (beta chain) was observed in a study of T cells in Graves' hyperthyroidism and ophthalmopathy. Across the whole study: Pretreatment peripheral blood was obtained at initial diagnosis.

Using RNA transcripts as the source, TCR beta CDR3 regions were amplified. TCR CDR3 regions were first amplified by RT-PCR with HTBI primers. TCRdb itself ran the multiplex PCR reads through MiXCR, one entry per CDR3 protein. The sample has roughly 250,000 distinct CDR3 sequences; approximately 23% are singletons. This clonotype was seen more than once but under ten times. What it binds is unknown. Patients with uncontrolled infections, other autoimmune diseases, pregnancy or lactation were excluded. Findings and caveats of the study: The model predicted ophthalmopathy a median approximately seven months before onset. Most thyroid clonotypes expanded above 0.001 appeared in blood too.

The V and J ends lost 3 bases and 1 base respectively, with 7 bases between them. This CDR3 has 14 amino acids. Looked up from germline, CDR1 is MDHEN and CDR2 is SYDVKM. The source of this sequence is a man aged 30 to 45 with Graves' ophthalmopathy. The sample consisted of blood. The chain joins TRBV28 to TRBJ1-5; tentative D call: TRBD1 (5 bases). The CDR3 DNA is TGTGCCAGCAGTTTCGGGGGAAGCAATCAGCCCCAGCATTTT. Encoded protein: CASSFGGSNQPQHF.